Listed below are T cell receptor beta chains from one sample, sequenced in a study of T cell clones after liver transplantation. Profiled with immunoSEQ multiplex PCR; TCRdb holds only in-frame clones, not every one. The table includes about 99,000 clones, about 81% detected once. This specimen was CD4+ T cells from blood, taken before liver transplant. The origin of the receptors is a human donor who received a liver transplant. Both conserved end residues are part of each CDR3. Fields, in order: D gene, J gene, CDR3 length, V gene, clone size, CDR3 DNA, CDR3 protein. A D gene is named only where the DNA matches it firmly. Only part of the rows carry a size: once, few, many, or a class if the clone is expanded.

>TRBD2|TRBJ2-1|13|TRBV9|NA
TGTGCCAGCAGCTCTAGTATAGCGGGTGAGCAGTTCTTC
CASSSSIAGEQFF
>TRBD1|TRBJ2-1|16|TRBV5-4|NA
TGTGCCAGCAGCTCCGGGACAGCCGTCTTCAACAATGAGCAGTTCTTC
CASSSGTAVFNNEQFF
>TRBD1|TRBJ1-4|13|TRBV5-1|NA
TGCGCCAGCAGCGGGGACAGGGATGAAAAACTGTTTTTT
CASSGDRDEKLFF
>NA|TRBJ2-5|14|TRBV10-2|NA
TGCGCCAGCAGTGAGTCTTTTGGTCGCGAGACCCAGTACTTC
CASSESFGRETQYF
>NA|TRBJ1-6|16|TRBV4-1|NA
TGCGCCAGCAGCCAAGCTTCTGGGGGTGGATATTCGCCCCTCCACTTT
CASSQASGGGYSPLHF
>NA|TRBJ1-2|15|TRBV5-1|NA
TGCGCCAGCACCCCGACGGGTCCCTCTAACTATGGCTACACCTTC
CASTPTGPSNYGYTF
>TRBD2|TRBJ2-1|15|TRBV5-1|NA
TGCGCCAGCAGCTTTGGGGGGGTAAGCCTCAATGAGCAGTTCTTC
CASSFGGVSLNEQFF
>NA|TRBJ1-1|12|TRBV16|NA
TGTGCCAGCACCCCCGGGGACACTGAAGCTTTCTTT
CASTPGDTEAFF
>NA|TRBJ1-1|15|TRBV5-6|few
TGTGCCAGCAGCTTGGCATCGGGGGTGAACACTGAAGCTTTCTTT
CASSLASGVNTEAFF
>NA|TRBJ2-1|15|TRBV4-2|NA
TGTGCCAGCAGCCAGTGGGGAAAAGAAGGCGATGAGCAGTTCTTC
CASSQWGKEGDEQFF
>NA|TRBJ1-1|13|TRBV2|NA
TGTGCCAGCAGTGAATGGGGGGCCGGCGAAGCTTTCTTT
CASSEWGAGEAFF
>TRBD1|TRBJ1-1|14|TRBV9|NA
TGTGCCAGCAGCGCGGGGACAGCGAACACTGAAGCTTTCTTT
CASSAGTANTEAFF
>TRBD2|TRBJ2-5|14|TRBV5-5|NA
TGTGCCAGCAGCCTCGCCGGGGGGAAAGAGACCCAGTACTTC
CASSLAGGKETQYF
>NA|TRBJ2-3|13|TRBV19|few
TGTGCCAGTAGTATAGATAGGTGGGATACGCAGTATTTT
CASSIDRWDTQYF
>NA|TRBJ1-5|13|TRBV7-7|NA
TGTGCCAGCAGCTTCAAGGGCTCTGGGCCCCAGCATTTT
CASSFKGSGPQHF
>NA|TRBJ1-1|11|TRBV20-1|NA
TGCAGTGCCTCCCTTAACACTGAAGCTTTCTTT
CSASLNTEAFF
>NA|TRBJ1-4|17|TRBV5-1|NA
TGCGCCAGCAGCTCCAGGCCCCCCGGGACTGCGTATGAAAAACTGTTTTTT
CASSSRPPGTAYEKLFF
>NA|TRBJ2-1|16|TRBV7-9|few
TGTGCCAGCAGCTCCACTAATGGCGGCTACCTCAATGAGCAGTTCTTC
CASSSTNGGYLNEQFF
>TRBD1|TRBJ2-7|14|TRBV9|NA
TGTGCCAGCAGCGTCCAGGGGGACCCCTACGAGCAGTACTTC
CASSVQGDPYEQYF
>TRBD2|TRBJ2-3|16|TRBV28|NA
TGTGCCAGCAGTTACCTCGGCGGGAGGCGGGTAGATACGCAGTATTTT
CASSYLGGRRVDTQYF
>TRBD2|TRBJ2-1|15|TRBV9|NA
TGTGCCAGCAGCGTAGAACTAGCGGGGGAGGGTGAGCAGTTCTTC
CASSVELAGEGEQFF
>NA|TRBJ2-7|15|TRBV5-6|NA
TGTGCCAGCAGCCTGTTGAGGGACGATGTATACGAGCAGTACTTC
CASSLLRDDVYEQYF
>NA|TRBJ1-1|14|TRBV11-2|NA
TGTGCCAGCAGCTTAATGGCAGGGCTCACTGAAGCTTTCTTT
CASSLMAGLTEAFF
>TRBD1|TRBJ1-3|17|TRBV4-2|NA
TGTGCCAGCAGCCAAGATCGGGACAGGGCGTCAGGAAACACCATATATTTT
CASSQDRDRASGNTIYF
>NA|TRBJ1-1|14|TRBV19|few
TGTGCCAGTAGTATATCAGTCATGAACACTGAAGCTTTCTTT
CASSISVMNTEAFF
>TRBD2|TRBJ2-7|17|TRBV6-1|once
TGTGCCAGCAGTGAATTCCCCACTAGCGCCCTCTCCTACGAGCAGTACTTC
CASSEFPTSALSYEQYF
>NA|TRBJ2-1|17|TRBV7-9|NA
TGTGCCAGCAGCCTAAGACCTGCCGGGCTCGCCTACAATGAGCAGTTCTTC
CASSLRPAGLAYNEQFF
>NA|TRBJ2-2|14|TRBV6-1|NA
TGTGCCAGCAGAAGACTGACGACCACCGGGGAGCTGTTTTTT
CASRRLTTTGELFF
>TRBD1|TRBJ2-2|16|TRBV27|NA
TGTGCCAGCAGGTCGACAGGGGCACGGGAAACCGGGGAGCTGTTTTTT
CASRSTGARETGELFF
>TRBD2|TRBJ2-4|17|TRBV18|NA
TGTGCCAGCTCAACTTCCCTAAGCGGGGGCAGCAAAAACATTCAGTACTTC
CASSTSLSGGSKNIQYF
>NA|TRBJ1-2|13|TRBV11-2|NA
TGTGCCAGCAGCTTAGGGGAATTGGTGGGCTACACCTTC
CASSLGELVGYTF
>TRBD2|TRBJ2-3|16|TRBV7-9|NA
TGTGCCAGCAGCTTTTCAACTAGCGGGGGCACAGATACGCAGTATTTT
CASSFSTSGGTDTQYF
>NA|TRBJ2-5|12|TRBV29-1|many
TGCAGCGTTGAATTACAGGGAGAGACCCAGTACTTC
CSVELQGETQYF
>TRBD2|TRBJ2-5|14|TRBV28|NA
TGTGCCAGCAGTCCCGGACTAGCGAGGGAGACCCAGTACTTC
CASSPGLARETQYF
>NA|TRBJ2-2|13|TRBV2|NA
TGTGCCAGCAGTATACTAGGTAGCGGGGAGCTGTTTTTT
CASSILGSGELFF
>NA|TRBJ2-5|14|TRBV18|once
TGTGCCAGCTCCCCCGGAAAGGGGCCGGAGACCCAGTACTTC
CASSPGKGPETQYF
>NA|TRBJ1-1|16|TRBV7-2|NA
TGTGCCAGCAGCTTCTTGACTCGGACATTGAACACTGAAGCTTTCTTT
CASSFLTRTLNTEAFF
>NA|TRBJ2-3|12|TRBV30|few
TGTGCCTGGAGTTCGGAGGCAGATACGCAGTATTTT
CAWSSEADTQYF
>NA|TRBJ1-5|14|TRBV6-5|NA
TGTGCCAGCAGAACCGCCCGGGGGCTACAGCCCCAGCATTTT
CASRTARGLQPQHF
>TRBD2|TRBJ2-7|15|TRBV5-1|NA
TGCGCCAGCTCTTTCGGAGCGGGAGACTCCTACGAGCAGTACTTC
CASSFGAGDSYEQYF
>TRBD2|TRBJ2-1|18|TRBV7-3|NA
TGTGCCAGCAGCCCCGGGACTAGCGGGAGGGCCCGAAGAAATGAGCAGTTCTTC
CASSPGTSGRARRNEQFF
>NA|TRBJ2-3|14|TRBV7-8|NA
TGTGCCAGCAGCTCGTTGAGGGACACAGATACGCAGTATTTT
CASSSLRDTDTQYF
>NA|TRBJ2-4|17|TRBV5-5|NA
TGTGCCAGCAGCTTGAGTTCCACAGATCATCCTAAAAACATTCAGTACTTC
CASSLSSTDHPKNIQYF
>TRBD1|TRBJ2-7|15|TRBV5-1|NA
TGCGCCAGCAGCTTGGCCGGACAGGGGGACGACGAGCAGTACTTC
CASSLAGQGDDEQYF
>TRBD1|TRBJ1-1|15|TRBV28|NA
TGTGCCAGCAGTCCAAGCTGGGACAGGGGCACTGAAGCTTTCTTT
CASSPSWDRGTEAFF